Detailed here is one T cell receptor beta chain. Which antigen it targets is not known. No base qualities exist here, and no much larger clone lies one base off it. The twin pairs came from the European Cystic Fibrosis Twin and Sibling Study Cohort, which recruited patients from 150 or so CF clinics across 14 European countries. Zygosity and CFTR genotype were confirmed in-house, and zygosity was tested by multiplex PCR of nine short tandem repeat loci. Peripheral blood was sampled from each twin, and clinical parameters were recorded on the day of blood sampling. Phenol/chloroform extraction was used to isolate genomic DNA from peripheral blood cells, and the DNA was then kept in TE buffer at 4 degrees C. TCR beta CDR3 regions were amplified by multiplex PCR with the immunoSEQ immune profiling system according to the manufacturer's instructions. An Illumina NextSeq system was used to carry out the sequencing. Turning to the authors' computational methods: The immunoSEQ Analyzer platform handled processing of the sequence data, and clonality was calculated by taking the square root of Simpson's index of productive rearrangements. Similarity in V and J usage was quantified by Jensen-Shannon distance, and CDR3 generation probabilities were calculated with OLGA. The researchers looked up shared CDR3 sequences in the immuneACCESS database (August 2020) and in VDJdb (December 2020). TCRdb took this table from immuneACCESS and kept in-frame rearrangements with V and J called. Such tables lack part of the clones; where checked against another copy, unresolved V genes explain under half of the gap, and the rest is unexplained. The V and J calls and clone size are taken from that table; D and trimming were inferred from the DNA. The sample records some 35,000 clones, around 90% of which are singletons. The top ten clones comprise 0.19% of the sample.

The entry originates in a study of monozygotic twins with cystic fibrosis (dated by TCRdb to 2020 to 2023). A note on the overall study: Barcoded libraries were prepared with about 16 PCR cycles from around 3 micrograms of fragmented DNA. The study compared TCR beta repertoires within and between 16 monozygotic twin pairs with cystic fibrosis to assess genetic influence on V and J gene usage. Made up mostly of children and adolescents, the cohort included ten female and six male twin pairs ranging in age from about 2.0 to 40 years, with a median of around 9 years. Twins were ranked among 1,000 or so cohort participants for weight-for-height and FEVPerc (FEV1 disease centile) at the day of blood sampling. Data for three of the twin pairs had previously been reported in another context.

The full study reports these points: The greatest similarity to the co-twin was observed for V gene usage in 13 of 16 pairs and for J usage in 8 of 16 pairs, which suggested genetic constraints. Sharing of nucleotide-identical clonotypes was significantly greater within monozygotic CF twin pairs than between unrelated CF individuals (P = 0.000026, Mann-Whitney). Simpson clonality was generally low (median approximately 0.0095), suggesting a naive-dominated repertoire, with higher clonality in the most severely affected patients. The cohort was small, and no association was found between shared CDR3 numbers and age, concordance or disease severity.

The sequence derives from a boy aged 2 to 10 with cystic fibrosis. The sequenced material came from blood.

Here the CDR3 is given as CSVVAARGDTEAFF. The nucleotide sequence is TGCAGCGTTGTGGCTGCGCGAGGGGACACTGAAGCTTTCTTT. The receptor chain draws on TRBV29-1 and TRBJ1-1, with a weak D call of TRBD1 (5 bases match). The germline ends are 15 bases apart after V is trimmed by 4 bases and J by 3 bases. Spanning cysteine to phenylalanine, the CDR3 consists of 14 amino acids. The only DNA kept is the CDR3, 42 bases in frame from the first base. As encoded in the germline V gene, CDR1 is SQVTM while CDR2 is ANQGSEA.